This TCR beta chain was documented in a study of cytomegalovirus exposure and HLA in healthy donors (dated by TCRdb to the late 2010s). Some background on the complete study: An earlier analysis of roughly 610 of the donors reported 276 Gb of sequence data and roughly 120 million unique TCR beta sequences obtained from around 180 million T cells. An early release covering approximately 600 HLA-typed donors comprised approximately 290 gigabases of sequencing data and approximately 80 million unique TCR sequences. Among the roughly 390 genotyped donors, around 81% belonged to the genetic ancestry cluster associated with self-reported Caucasian donors. The aim of the study was to test whether cataloging public T cell receptors could identify signatures of past pathogen exposure. The T cell repertoires of 666 subjects were profiled by immunosequencing and related to cytomegalovirus serostatus. A separate validation cohort of roughly 130 different subjects was used in addition to the approximately 610-subject first cohort. To predict cytomegalovirus infection status, the study combined high-throughput TCR immunosequencing, statistical association of individual TCRs with disease status, and machine learning. To study patterns of TCR occurrence, a later analysis re-analyzed previously published TCR beta repertoires from several hundred donors and added high-resolution HLA genotyping. Rather than using new phenotypic data, the later analysis identified candidate immune exposures from TCR beta sequences and from how often those sequences occurred across donors. An earlier analysis of 587 of the donors used high-throughput TCR beta sequencing to judge whether each TCR beta V gene segment behaved as functional or pseudogenic. Donor age, sex, ethnicity and CMV serostatus were collected together with the repertoire data. Genome-wide SNP genotypes for about three fifths of the roughly 700 donors were used in a later genetic analysis, which treated that subset as a discovery cohort. Every discovery cohort repertoire had been produced on one sequencing platform. HLA typing included class I and class II loci at four-digit resolution. Typing coverage differed by locus: A, B, C, DRB1 and DQB1 were typed in roughly 620-630 donors, DQA1 in 522, DPA1 in around 580, and DPB1 in approximately 450. Four to six DR-DQ haplotypes were handled as single units for association and clustering, since linkage in the cohort was strong. Among 398 genotyped donors of the cohort, an average of roughly 230,000 unique TCR beta nucleotide sequences was sequenced per donor, of which approximately 19% were non-productive. Broad study findings and their caveats: An earlier analysis of some 590 of the donors showed that most TCR beta V segments appeared in productive rearrangements either about 87% or about 30% of the time, which broadly matched IMGT annotations. A later analysis found that most CMV-associated TCR beta chains appeared HLA-restricted, with HLA associations seemingly driven largely by CMV exposure. A later analysis found that HLA-associated TCR beta chains were more clonally expanded and had lower generation probabilities than equally common non-associated chains. In vitro tests confirmed that a few of the cytomegalovirus-associated TCR beta chains recognize cytomegalovirus antigens. Several of the top co-occurrence clusters appeared to be linked to parvovirus B19, influenza, CMV and Epstein-Barr virus, according to a later analysis. The authors suggested that the approach could potentially be extended to other disease states and immunological phenotypes. Most TCR sequences were observed very rarely across donors, whereas some public TCRs were present in many individuals. V-gene and J-gene trimming of TCR beta chains was associated with a missense DCLRE1C variant in a later genetic analysis, and the association was replicated in an independent cohort. Because some donors lacked HLA typing at each locus, the association tests relied only on the typed subset. A cluster of highly shared sequence variants was judged likely to be a technical artifact of the sequencing pipeline. Presence/absence analyses assumed roughly uniform sequencing depth across donors, an assumption that may not hold. In a later analysis, 16,951 TCR beta sequences were associated with specific HLA alleles at a false discovery rate of 0.05. When HLA alleles, especially DR and DQ, strongly co-occurred, attributing TCR associations to individual alleles was difficult. Because counts were too low, approximately 18 rarely observed V segments, including chromosome 9 orphons, were excluded from the earlier analysis of a few hundred of the donors. In a later analysis, the rate of TCR association differed among HLA loci, with DRB1 alleles having the most associated TCRs and HLA-C alleles having the fewest. The 87-base-pair reads could not distinguish some IMGT-functional V segments, including TRBV6-2 and TRBV6-3, so those segments were excluded. Linkage disequilibrium might explain the correlated functional status among segregating V segments, but an unknown experimental factor could not be ruled out. This cohort had only TCR beta chains sequenced, and the lack of alpha or paired-chain data limited which features could be detected. A further reported finding was that TCR beta sequences accurately predicted the HLA-A and HLA-B alleles for most subjects in the first cohort. Cytomegalovirus status was reported to be diagnosed by the classifier with high specificity and sensitivity in both the original and validation cohorts. The study listed over 150 TCR beta chains as associated with cytomegalovirus. In a later genetic analysis, fewer N-insertions in productive TCRs were reported among donors in an Asian-associated ancestry cluster than the roughly 700-donor mean. For the cohort, immune exposure information was limited to CMV serostatus.

Including the terminal cysteine and phenylalanine, the CDR3 comprises 11 residues. The sequence is cut down to CDR3 DNA, 33 bases in frame from base 1. CDR1 and CDR2 (DFQATT, SNEGSKA) derive from the germline V gene (reference sequence). Unmatched junction bases come to 1, with V trimmed by 5 bases and J by 3 bases. The library was produced with the immunoSEQ multiplex PCR assay. The multiplex PCR relied on a mix of 60 forward primers for TCR Vbeta segments and 13 reverse primers for TCR Jbeta segments. Amplification of the CDR3 region of rearranged TCR beta genes was performed with a multiplex PCR assay on genomic DNA. The amplified TCR beta libraries were sequenced on the Illumina HiSeq System as 87-base-pair reads. In the paper's pipeline: A later analysis tallied roughly 80 million unique TCR beta chains across the approximately 670 repertoires, and approximately 9.9 million of those chains were shared by two or more donors. Raw reads were error-corrected and collapsed into unique sequences by a nearest-neighbor algorithm in which closely related sequences were merged to remove PCR and sequencing errors. V, D and J gene segments were assigned by aligning CDR3 sequences to IMGT reference sequences. For a sequence to be retained, at least a six-nucleotide match to both a V gene segment and a J gene segment was required. Rearrangements were called productive when the CDR3 lacked stop codons and stayed in frame with V and J; all others were non-productive. Following IMGT convention, CDR3 was defined as the stretch from the second conserved V-encoded cysteine up to the conserved J-encoded phenylalanine. In an earlier analysis of some 550 of the donors, sequences lacking an unambiguous match to a single V gene segment were excluded. In an earlier analysis of approximately 590 of the donors, V segments were called functional above 56.7% productive rearrangements and were called segregating when the between-donor standard deviation exceeded 5%. A statistical classification framework was built to diagnose cytomegalovirus status from the catalog of TCR beta chain sequences. In a later analysis, V and J genes were assigned by comparing TCR nucleotide sequences against IMGT/GENE-DB human TR gene sequences. A later analysis assigned CDR3 sequences and most-parsimonious VDJ recombination scenarios with the TCRdist pipeline. A later analysis defined each TCR beta chain by its CDR3 amino acid sequence plus V-gene family, and excluded reads lacking a unique V-gene family. As a way to deal with suspected cross-contamination and a sequencing artifact, a later analysis dropped 640 or so nucleotide sequences that were highly shared and had low generation probability. For each public chain, a later analysis derived a clonal expansion index from normalized ranks of inferred template counts within each repertoire. In a later analysis, generation probabilities were computed using a VDJ recombination model fitted to out-of-frame rearrangements, and the results were checked against IGoR. In a later analysis, TCR-TCR, TCR-HLA and TCR-CMV co-occurrence was scored with hypergeometric tests, and a repertoire-size bias correction was applied to TCR pairs. False discovery rates were estimated in a later analysis by permuting HLA or CMV assignments 20 times. A later analysis grouped co-occurring TCRs with DBSCAN, adding TCRdist sequence similarity when clustering within HLA-allele-positive subsets. Repertoires with fewer than 30,000 or more than 120,000 public chains were left out of co-occurrence clustering, as were about five repertoires with anomalous nucleotide sharing. TCRdb mirrors the immuneACCESS table, restricted to in-frame sequences. Some clones are absent from its copies; in checked studies, under half trace to an unresolved V gene, and the reason for the others is unknown. V and J calls and clone size follow that table, whereas D and trimming were derived from the DNA. Per the sample table, the count is roughly 120,000 clones. The ten largest clones add up to about 3.5% of the sample.

The cohort comprised several hundred healthy bone marrow donors. At the time of sampling, every cohort member was nominally healthy, though immune exposures that went unrecorded were likely present. The donor tested CMV seronegative and was one of the 352 seronegative cohort members. Every donor gave a peripheral blood sample, and the peripheral blood mononuclear cells from that sample were used for TCR beta sequencing. The Qiagen DNeasy Blood Extraction Kit was used to extract genomic DNA from the blood cell samples. A word on this clone: Its specific antigen is unknown.

Sequencing was performed on PBMCs. The receptor was isolated from a man aged 18 to 35 in good health and CMV-seronegative. The V and J genes are TRBV20-1 and TRBJ2-7, with 7 bases in between that match TRBD2. The CDR3 reads as follows: CSAWGGYEQYF. The nucleotides read TGCAGTGCTTGGGGGGGCTACGAGCAGTACTTC.